The 11 T cell receptor beta chains given below trace back to one sample, sequenced in a study of T-cell reconstitution after alpha-beta-depleted transplantation in children (dated by TCRdb to 2015 to 2016). Library method: PCR. The data were produced on an Illumina HiSeq 2500. To normalize quantification of the TCRbeta repertoire, the TCR libraries were built with molecular barcoding that relied on unique molecular identifiers. The public reads were reprocessed in TCRdb via fastp at Q25 and MiXCR, keeping in-frame beta chains. Records with the same CDR3 protein are collapsed into one entry carrying the most frequent genes and DNA. The sample table holds hundreds of thousands of distinct CDR3 sequences, of which 12% were seen once. About 2.6% of the sample lies in the top ten. The specimen was PBMCs from the stem cell graft donor, collected from the stem cell graft. These receptors were obtained from a human donor who donated a stem cell graft to a child with acute lymphoblastic leukemia.

This clonotype has at least ten counts. The chain joins TRBV5-5 to TRBJ2-1, with a weak D call TRBD2 (6 bases). The CDR3 runs 12 residues. Trimming stripped 6 bases from V and 9 bases from J, with 13 bases between. Germline V gene data show CDR1 as SGHKS and CDR2 as YYEKEE (reference sequence). Here the CDR3 reads CASTLQEGEQFF. The CDR3, as DNA: TGTGCCAGCACCCTTCAGGAGGGTGAGCAGTTCTTC.

This clonotype was picked up many times. The genes are TRBV30 and TRBJ2-1; 7 nucleotides agree with TRBD2. Germline V lookup: CDR1 GTSNPN, CDR2 SVGIG (reference sequence). The CDR3 totals 11 residues. Unmatched junction bases numbered 0, after V lost 0 bases and J lost 10 bases. CDR3 nucleotide sequence: TGTGCCTGGAGTGTACTAGCGGAGCAGTTCTTC. Translation: CAWSVLAEQFF.

In its sample, this clonotype was seen many times. This chain uses TRBV7-8 with TRBJ1-2; D remains ambiguous. The germline V and J ends were trimmed by 5 bases and 0 bases, with 7 bases remaining between them. Germline V CDR1 and CDR2: SGHVS, FQNEAQ. The CDR3 has 13 residues. The DNA for the CDR3 is TGTGCCAGCAGCCCGGGTGCTAACTATGGCTACACCTTC. This encodes CASSPGANYGYTF.

This clonotype was seen many times. The rearrangement uses TRBV9 and TRBJ2-2; 10 bases are a match to TRBD2. Germline V CDR1 and CDR2: SGDLS, YYNGEE. The length of the CDR3 is 18 residues. The J segment lost 2 bases and the V segment lost 4 bases, leaving 11 bases of the junction unmatched. CDR3 region: CASSPMGRTSGNTGELFF. CDR3 in DNA: TGTGCCAGCAGCCCGATGGGGAGGACTAGCGGTAACACCGGGGAGCTGTTTTTT.

This clonotype has just a few counts. V usage is TRBV7-9 and J usage is TRBJ1-1; the match to TRBD1 covers 7 bases. Germline lookup yields CDR1 SEHNR and CDR2 FQNEAQ (reference sequence). The CDR3 covers 12 residues. V was pared by 5 bases and J by 4 bases, with 1 base of the junction left unmatched. Written as DNA, the CDR3 is TGTGCCAGCAGCCAGGGGGGCACTGAAGCTTTCTTT. The encoded protein is CASSQGGTEAFF.

V usage is TRBV6-1 and J usage is TRBJ1-5; perhaps TRBD1 as D (5 bases). The germline V gene has CDR1 MNHNS and CDR2 SASEGT. V gave up 5 bases and J gave up 4 bases, with 15 bases separating them. This CDR3 has 15 amino acids. In DNA form, the CDR3 reads TGTGCCAGCAGTCCCCTTCGGGGGAATAATCAGCCCCAGCATTTT. Translating gives CASSPLRGNNQPQHF.

Note on this clonotype: A much larger clone sits a single nucleotide away, making a read error possible. The chain employs TRBV5-5 and TRBJ1-5, with D possibly matching TRBD1 (6 bases). The CDR3 is 15 residues long. Germline CDR1 is SGHKS and CDR2 is YYEKEE (reference sequence). Trimming took off 0 bases at V and 9 bases at J, with 16 bases between the two ends. The CDR3 region has the DNA TGTGCCAGCAGCTTGGGGCAGGGGAGGGATCGGCCCCAGCATTTT. It translates to CASSLGQGRDRPQHF.

Points on this clonotype: This sequence may be a read error, since a much larger clone differs from it by one base. The chain uses TRBV29-1 and TRBJ2-2; TRBD2 aligns across 12 bases. Germline-derived CDR1 and CDR2 are SQVTM and ANQGSEA. The CDR3 runs 17 residues. Written as DNA, the CDR3 is TGCAGCGCTGAAGATGAGGGACTAGCGGGGAACACCGGGGAGCTGTTTTTT. It translates to CSAEDEGLAGNTGELFF.

This clonotype was counted many times. The chain links TRBV12-3 or TRBV12-4 to TRBJ2-5; perhaps D is TRBD1 or TRBD2 (5 bases each). With 8 bases removed from V and 5 bases from J, the gap between germline ends came to 18 bases. The CDR3 covers 14 residues. The CDR3 DNA reads as TGTGCCAGCTCCTATCCGGGGCTTGGGGAGACCCAGTACTTC. Translating it yields CASSYPGLGETQYF.

In its sample, this clonotype was seen a few times. The chain has TRBV7-9 and TRBJ2-7; no clear D. The V gene's germline CDR1 is SEHNR and CDR2 FQNEAQ (reference sequence). This CDR3 has 14 amino acids. Trimming stripped 1 base from V and 2 bases from J, with 9 bases between. The CDR3 nucleotides are TGTGCCAGCAGCTTAGTTCCCGCGCCCTACGAGCAGTACTTC. Translating it yields CASSLVPAPYEQYF.

This clonotype was detected ten times or more. The rearrangement links TRBV27 to TRBJ2-7, with D possibly matching TRBD2 (6 bases). V was cut by 6 bases and J by 2 bases, with 11 bases left in between. Germline V CDR1 and CDR2: MNHEY, SMNVEV (reference sequence). The CDR3 is made up of 13 amino acids. CDR3 in DNA: TGTGCCAGCAGGGGGGACTGGACCTACGAGCAGTACTTC. Encoded protein: CASRGDWTYEQYF.